The rows below give T cell receptor beta chains drawn from one sample of a study of shared clonotypes between healthy human individuals. TCRdb's copy holds only in-frame clones and misses some; the assay was immunoSEQ multiplex PCR. The sample shows under 1,100,000 clones, under 80% of them seen only once. Sequenced: memory CD4+ T cells sorted from blood. All receptors come from a man younger than 30 in good health. CDR3s include the opening cysteine and the closing phenylalanine or tryptophan. A D gene is named only where the DNA matches it firmly.

D: TRBD2
V: TRBV6-6
J: TRBJ2-3
CDR3: CASTDLSLGLQYF
DNA: TGTGCCAGCACAGACCTTTCTTTGGGACTACAGTATTTT

D: .
V: TRBV7-3
J: TRBJ2-1
CDR3: CASSPLAGSSYNEQFF
DNA: TGTGCCAGCAGCCCATTGGCGGGGAGCTCCTACAATGAGCAGTTCTTC

D: .
V: TRBV5-1
J: TRBJ2-6
CDR3: CASSLDREVSGANVLTF
DNA: TGCGCCAGCAGCTTGGACAGGGAGGTCTCTGGGGCCAACGTCCTGACTTTC

D: TRBD2
V: TRBV4-1
J: TRBJ2-7
CDR3: CASSPQELAGGLANEQYF
DNA: TGCGCCAGCAGCCCCCAGGAACTAGCGGGAGGACTGGCGAACGAGCAGTACTTC

D: .
V: TRBV18
J: TRBJ1-2
CDR3: CASSRGSYGYTF
DNA: TGTGCCAGCTCCCGGGGATCCTATGGCTACACCTTC

D: .
V: TRBV29-1
J: TRBJ2-1
CDR3: CSVTSGPVSNEQFF
DNA: TGCAGCGTTACCAGCGGCCCGGTGAGCAATGAGCAGTTCTTC

D: TRBD2
V: TRBV11-2
J: TRBJ2-1
CDR3: CASTPSLTSGRGEQFF
DNA: TGTGCCAGCACTCCCTCTCTAACTAGCGGGAGAGGCGAGCAGTTCTTC

D: TRBD2
V: TRBV11-2
J: TRBJ2-1
CDR3: CASSSAGSVSYNEQFF
DNA: TGTGCCAGCAGCTCAGCGGGAAGCGTCAGCTACAATGAGCAGTTCTTC

D: TRBD2
V: TRBV5-1
J: TRBJ2-1
CDR3: CASSLTSGSREQFF
DNA: TGCGCCAGCAGCTTGACTAGCGGCTCGCGTGAGCAGTTCTTC

D: .
V: TRBV18
J: TRBJ1-3
CDR3: CASSPILNTIYF
DNA: TGTGCCAGCTCACCCATACTAAACACCATATATTTT